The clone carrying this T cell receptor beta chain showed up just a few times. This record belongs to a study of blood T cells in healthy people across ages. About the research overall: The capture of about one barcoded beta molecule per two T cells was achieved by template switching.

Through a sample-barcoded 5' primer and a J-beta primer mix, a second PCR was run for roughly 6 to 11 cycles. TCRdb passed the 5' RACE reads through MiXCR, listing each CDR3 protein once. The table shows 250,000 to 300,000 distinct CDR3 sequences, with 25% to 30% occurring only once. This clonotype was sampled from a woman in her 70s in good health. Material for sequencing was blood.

The CDR3 region has the DNA TGTGCCAGCAGCGTTTCAGGGGGCCAAGAGACCCAGTACTTC. Translating it yields CASSVSGGQETQYF. The genes are TRBV9 and TRBJ2-5; 7 bases line up with TRBD1. This CDR3 is built from 14 residues. The trim removed 2 bases at V and 1 base at J, leaving 2 bases unmatched. CDR1 is SGDLS, CDR2 YYNGEE, per germline.